The clone carrying this T cell receptor beta chain occurred once. The study collected 1 to 8 samples per patient, pretreatment and on-treatment. These data originate in a study of PD-L1 blockade in urothelial cancer. Study summary: About 85% of the roughly 30 patients comprised males who had bladder-origin urothelial cancer. Blood-derived samples held a median around 140,000 T cells.

TCRdb's table, derived via immunoSEQ multiplex PCR, lists solely in-frame clones and lacks some. The sample includes 57,000 or so clones, 82% of them seen just once. The V end lost 0 bases, the J end lost 6 bases, and 9 bases lay between the germline ends. The V gene's germline CDR1 is LNHNV and CDR2 YYDKDF (reference sequence). The CDR3 covers 13 residues. The chain joins TRBV15 to TRBJ2-7; D is ambiguous. Sequenced material: PBMCs, taken around atezolizumab (anti-PD-L1) treatment. This TCR derives from a man between 65 and 85 years old with urothelial cancer. CDR3 in DNA: TGTGCCACCAGCAGAGATCGGGTGTCCGAGCAGTACTTC. Translation: CATSRDRVSEQYF.